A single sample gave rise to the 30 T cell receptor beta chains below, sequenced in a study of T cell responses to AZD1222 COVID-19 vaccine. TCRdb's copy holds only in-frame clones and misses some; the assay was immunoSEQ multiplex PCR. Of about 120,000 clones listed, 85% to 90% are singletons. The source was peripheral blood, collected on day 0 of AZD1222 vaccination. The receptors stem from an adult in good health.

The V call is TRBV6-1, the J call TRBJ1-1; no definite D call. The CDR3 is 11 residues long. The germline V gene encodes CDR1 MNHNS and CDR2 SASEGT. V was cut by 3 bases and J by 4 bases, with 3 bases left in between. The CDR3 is CASSEITEAFF. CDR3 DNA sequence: TGTGCCAGCAGTGAGATCACTGAAGCTTTCTTT.

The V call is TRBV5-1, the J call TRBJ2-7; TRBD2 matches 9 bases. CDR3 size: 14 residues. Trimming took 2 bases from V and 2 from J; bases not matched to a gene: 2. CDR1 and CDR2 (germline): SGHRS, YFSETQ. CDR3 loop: CASSLAGGTYEQYF. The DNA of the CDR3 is TGCGCCAGCAGCTTAGCGGGGGGAACCTACGAGCAGTACTTC. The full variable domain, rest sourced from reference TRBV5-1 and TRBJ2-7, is KAGVTQTPRYLIKTRGQQVTLSCSPISGHRSVSWYQQTPGQGLQFLFEYFSETQRNKGNFPGRFSGRQFSNSRSEMNVSTLELGDSALYLCASSLAGGTYEQYFGPGTRLTVT.

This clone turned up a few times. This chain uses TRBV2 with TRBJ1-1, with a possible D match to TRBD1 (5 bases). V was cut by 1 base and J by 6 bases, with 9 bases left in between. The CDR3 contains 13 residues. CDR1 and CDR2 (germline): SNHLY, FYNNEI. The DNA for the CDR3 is TGTGCCAGCAGTGAAGGGGGCAGGTCTGAAGCTTTCTTT. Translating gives CASSEGGRSEAFF. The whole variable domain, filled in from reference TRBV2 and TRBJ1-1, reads EPEVTQTPSHQVTQMGQEVILRCVPISNHLYFYWYRQILGQKVEFLVSFYNNEISEKSEIFDDQFSVERPDGSNFTLKIRSTKLEDSAMYFCASSEGGRSEAFFGQGTRLTVV.

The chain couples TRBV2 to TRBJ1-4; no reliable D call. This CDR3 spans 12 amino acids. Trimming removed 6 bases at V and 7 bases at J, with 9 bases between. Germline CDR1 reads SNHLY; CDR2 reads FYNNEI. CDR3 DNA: TGTGCCAGCAGGGTCGAGGTTGAAAAACTGTTTTTT. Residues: CASRVEVEKLFF. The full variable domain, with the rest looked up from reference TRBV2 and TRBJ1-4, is EPEVTQTPSHQVTQMGQEVILRCVPISNHLYFYWYRQILGQKVEFLVSFYNNEISEKSEIFDDQFSVERPDGSNFTLKIRSTKLEDSAMYFCASRVEVEKLFFGSGTQLSVL.

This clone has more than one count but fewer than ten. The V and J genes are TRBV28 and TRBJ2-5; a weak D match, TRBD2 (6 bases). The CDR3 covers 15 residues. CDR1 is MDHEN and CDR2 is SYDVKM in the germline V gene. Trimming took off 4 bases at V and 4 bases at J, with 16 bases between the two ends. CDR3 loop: CASSSGWEVGETQYF. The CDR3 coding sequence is TGTGCCAGCAGTTCCGGATGGGAGGTGGGAGAGACCCAGTACTTC.

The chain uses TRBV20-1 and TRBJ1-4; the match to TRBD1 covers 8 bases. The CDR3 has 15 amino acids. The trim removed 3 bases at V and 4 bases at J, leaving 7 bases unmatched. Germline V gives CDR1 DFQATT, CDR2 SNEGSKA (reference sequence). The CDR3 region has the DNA TGCAGTGCTAGTAGGCGGGACAGGATTAATGAAAAACTGTTTTTT. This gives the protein CSASRRDRINEKLFF.

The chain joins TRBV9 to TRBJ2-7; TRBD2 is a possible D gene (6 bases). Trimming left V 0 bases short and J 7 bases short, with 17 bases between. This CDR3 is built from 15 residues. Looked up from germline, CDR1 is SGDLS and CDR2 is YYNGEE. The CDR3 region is CASSVEGSGLGEQYF. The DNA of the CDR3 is TGTGCCAGCAGCGTAGAGGGTAGCGGCCTCGGGGAGCAGTACTTC.

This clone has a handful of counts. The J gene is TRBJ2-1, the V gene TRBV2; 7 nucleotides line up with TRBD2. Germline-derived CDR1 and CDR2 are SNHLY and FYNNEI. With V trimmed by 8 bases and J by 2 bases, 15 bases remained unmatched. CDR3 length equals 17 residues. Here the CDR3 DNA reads TGTGCCAGCGGACCAGGGAGGGGCAGCCTTACCTACAATGAGCAGTTCTTC. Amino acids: CASGPGRGSLTYNEQFF.

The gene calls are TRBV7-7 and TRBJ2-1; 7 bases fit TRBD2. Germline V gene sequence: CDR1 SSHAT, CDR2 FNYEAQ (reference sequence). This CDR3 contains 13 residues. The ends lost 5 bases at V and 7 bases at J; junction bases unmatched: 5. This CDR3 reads CASSPGTINEQFF. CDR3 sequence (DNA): TGTGCCAGCAGCCCCGGGACTATAAATGAGCAGTTCTTC.

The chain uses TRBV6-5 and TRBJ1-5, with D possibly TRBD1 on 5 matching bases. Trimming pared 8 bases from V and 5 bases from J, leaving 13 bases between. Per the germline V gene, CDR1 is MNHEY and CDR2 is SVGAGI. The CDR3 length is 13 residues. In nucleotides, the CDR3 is TGTGCCAGCGGGGGAGGGAGAGATCAGCCCCAGCATTTT. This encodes CASGGGRDQPQHF.

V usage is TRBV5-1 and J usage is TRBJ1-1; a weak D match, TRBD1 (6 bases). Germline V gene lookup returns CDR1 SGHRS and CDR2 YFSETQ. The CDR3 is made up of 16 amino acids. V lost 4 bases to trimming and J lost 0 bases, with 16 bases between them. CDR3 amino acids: CASSPGTSKMNTEAFF. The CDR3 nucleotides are TGCGCCAGCAGCCCCGGGACATCCAAGATGAACACTGAAGCTTTCTTT.

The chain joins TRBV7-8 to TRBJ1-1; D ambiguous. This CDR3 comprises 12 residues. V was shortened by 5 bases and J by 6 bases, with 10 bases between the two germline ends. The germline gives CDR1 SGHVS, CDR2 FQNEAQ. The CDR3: CASSPTEAEAFF. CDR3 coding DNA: TGTGCCAGCAGCCCTACAGAAGCTGAAGCTTTCTTT.

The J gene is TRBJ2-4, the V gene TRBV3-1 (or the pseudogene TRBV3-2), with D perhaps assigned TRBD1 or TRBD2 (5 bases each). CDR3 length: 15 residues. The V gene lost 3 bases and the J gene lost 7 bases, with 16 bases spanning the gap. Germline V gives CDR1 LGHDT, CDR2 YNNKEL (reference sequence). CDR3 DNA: TGTGCCAGCAGCCAGACTGGGGGTCCTATCAACATTCAGTACTTC. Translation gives CASSQTGGPINIQYF.

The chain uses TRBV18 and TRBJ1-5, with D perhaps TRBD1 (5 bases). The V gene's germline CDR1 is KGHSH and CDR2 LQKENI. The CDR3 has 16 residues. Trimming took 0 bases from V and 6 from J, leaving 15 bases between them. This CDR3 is CASSPPGAGVGQPQHF. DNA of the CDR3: TGTGCCAGCTCACCACCCGGGGCGGGGGTGGGTCAGCCCCAGCATTTT.

The CDR3 nucleotides read TGTGCCAGCAGCCTTAGATCGAACACTGAAGCTTTCTTT. Its translation: CASSLRSNTEAFF. V usage is TRBV16 and J usage is TRBJ1-1; D gene unclear. The CDR3 length is 13 residues. CDR1 KGHSY and CDR2 FQNENV come from the germline V gene. Trimming shortened V by 4 bases and J by 1 base, and 7 bases separated the two germline ends.

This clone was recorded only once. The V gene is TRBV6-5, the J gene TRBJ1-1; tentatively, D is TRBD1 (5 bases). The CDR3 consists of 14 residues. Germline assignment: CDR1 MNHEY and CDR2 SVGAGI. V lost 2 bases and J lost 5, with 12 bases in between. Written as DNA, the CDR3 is TGTGCCAGCAGTTACGAAGGGGCGCGGACTGAAGCTTTCTTT. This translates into CASSYEGARTEAFF.

CDR3 protein: CATRTALYGYTF. The CDR3 nucleotides are TGTGCCACCAGAACAGCCCTCTATGGCTACACCTTC. V usage is TRBV24-1 and J usage is TRBJ1-2; no clear D. Trimming took off 7 bases at V and 4 bases at J, with 9 bases between the two ends. The CDR3 runs 12 residues. Looked up from germline, CDR1 is KGHDR and CDR2 is SFDVKD.

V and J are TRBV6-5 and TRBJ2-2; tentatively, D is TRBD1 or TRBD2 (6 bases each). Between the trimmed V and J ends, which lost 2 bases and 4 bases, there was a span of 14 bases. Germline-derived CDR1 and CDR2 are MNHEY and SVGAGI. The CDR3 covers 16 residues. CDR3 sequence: CASSYPRGQGTGELFF. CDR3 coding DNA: TGTGCCAGCAGTTACCCCCGGGGGCAGGGCACCGGGGAGCTGTTTTTT.

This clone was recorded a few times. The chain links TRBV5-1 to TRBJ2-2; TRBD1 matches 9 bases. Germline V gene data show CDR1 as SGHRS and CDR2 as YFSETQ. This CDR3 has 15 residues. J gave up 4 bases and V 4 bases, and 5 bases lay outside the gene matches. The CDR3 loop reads CASSVRTGVTGELFF. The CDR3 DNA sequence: TGCGCCAGCAGCGTGAGGACAGGGGTCACCGGGGAGCTGTTTTTT. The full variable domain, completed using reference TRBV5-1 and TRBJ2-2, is KAGVTQTPRYLIKTRGQQVTLSCSPISGHRSVSWYQQTPGQGLQFLFEYFSETQRNKGNFPGRFSGRQFSNSRSEMNVSTLELGDSALYLCASSVRTGVTGELFFGEGSRLTVL.

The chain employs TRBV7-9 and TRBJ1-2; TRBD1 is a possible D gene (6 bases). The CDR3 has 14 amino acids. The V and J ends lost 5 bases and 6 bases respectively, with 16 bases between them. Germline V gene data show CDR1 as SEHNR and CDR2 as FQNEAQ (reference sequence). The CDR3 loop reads CASSMTQGDDGYTF. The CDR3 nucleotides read TGTGCCAGCAGCATGACACAGGGCGACGATGGCTACACCTTC.

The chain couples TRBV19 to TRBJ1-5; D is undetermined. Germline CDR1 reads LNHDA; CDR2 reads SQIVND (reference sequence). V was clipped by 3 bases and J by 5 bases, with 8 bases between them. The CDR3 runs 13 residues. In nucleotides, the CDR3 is TGTGCCAGTAGTATGAACCCCGATCAGCCCCAGCATTTT. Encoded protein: CASSMNPDQPQHF. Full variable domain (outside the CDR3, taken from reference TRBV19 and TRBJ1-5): DGGITQSPKYLFRKEGQNVTLSCEQNLNHDAMYWYRQDPGQGLRLIYYSQIVNDFQKGDIAEGYSVSREKKESFPLTVTSAQKNPTAFYLCASSMNPDQPQHFGDGTRLSIL.

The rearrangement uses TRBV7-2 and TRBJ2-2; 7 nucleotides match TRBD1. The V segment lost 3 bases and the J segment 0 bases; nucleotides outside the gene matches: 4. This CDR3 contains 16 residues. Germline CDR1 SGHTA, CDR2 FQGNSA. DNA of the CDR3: TGTGCCAGCAGCTTCATGACAGGGACGAACACCGGGGAGCTGTTTTTT. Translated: CASSFMTGTNTGELFF.

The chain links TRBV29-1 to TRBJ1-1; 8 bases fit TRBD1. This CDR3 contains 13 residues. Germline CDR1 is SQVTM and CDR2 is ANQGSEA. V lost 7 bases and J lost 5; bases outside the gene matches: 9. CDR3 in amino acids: CSARQGQGTEAFF. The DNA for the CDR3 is TGCAGCGCCAGACAGGGGCAGGGAACTGAAGCTTTCTTT.

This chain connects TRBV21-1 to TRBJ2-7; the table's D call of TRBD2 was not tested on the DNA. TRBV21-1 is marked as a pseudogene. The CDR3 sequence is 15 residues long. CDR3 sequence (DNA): TGTGCCAGCAGCAAAGGGGGGGTTTGTACCTACGAGCAGTACTTC. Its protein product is CASSKGGVCTYEQYF.

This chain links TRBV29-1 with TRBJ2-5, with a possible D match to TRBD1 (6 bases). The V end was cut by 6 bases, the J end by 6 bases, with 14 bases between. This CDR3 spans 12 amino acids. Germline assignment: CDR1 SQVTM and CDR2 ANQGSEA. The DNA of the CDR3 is TGCAGCGTCCACAGGGTCGGGAAGACCCAGTACTTC. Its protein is CSVHRVGKTQYF.

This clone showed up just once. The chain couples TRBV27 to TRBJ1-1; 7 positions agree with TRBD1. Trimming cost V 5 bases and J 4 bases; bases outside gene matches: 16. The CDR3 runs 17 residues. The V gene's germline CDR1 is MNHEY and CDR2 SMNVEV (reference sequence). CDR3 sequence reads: CASSPGTAHSVSTEAFF. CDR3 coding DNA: TGTGCCAGCAGTCCCGGGACAGCCCATAGCGTGTCCACTGAAGCTTTCTTT.

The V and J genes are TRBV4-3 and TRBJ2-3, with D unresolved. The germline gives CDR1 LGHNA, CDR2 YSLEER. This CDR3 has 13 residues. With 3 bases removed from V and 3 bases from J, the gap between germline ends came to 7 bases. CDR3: CASSQRETDTQYF. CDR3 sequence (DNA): TGCGCCAGCAGCCAGAGAGAAACAGATACGCAGTATTTT.

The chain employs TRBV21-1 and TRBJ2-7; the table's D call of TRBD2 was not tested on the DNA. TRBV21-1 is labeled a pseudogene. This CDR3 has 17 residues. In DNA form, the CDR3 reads TGTGCCAGCAGCTGCCGGGGAAAAGCGGGAGAACCCAACGAGCAGTACTTC. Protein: CASSCRGKAGEPNEQYF.

CDR3 amino acids: CAWKRVRGYEQYF. DNA of the CDR3: TGTGCCTGGAAAAGAGTACGGGGTTACGAGCAGTACTTC. The rearrangement joins TRBV30 to TRBJ2-7; possible D gene TRBD2, 5 bases. The CDR3 spans 13 residues. Deletions cut 4 bases from V and 4 bases from J, with 14 bases between. CDR1 GTSNPN and CDR2 SVGIG come from the germline V gene (reference sequence). The full variable domain, completed using reference TRBV30 and TRBJ2-7, is SQTIHQWPATLVQPVGSPLSLECTVEGTSNPNLYWYRQAAGRGLQLLFYSVGIGQISSEVPQNLSASRPQDRQFILSSKKLLLSDSGFYLCAWKRVRGYEQYFGPGTRLTVT.

In DNA form, the CDR3 reads TGTGCCAGCAGAGGGACACGGAGCTCCTATAATTCACCCCTCCACTTT. This codes for CASRGTRSSYNSPLHF. This sequence joins TRBV7-9 and TRBJ1-6, with TRBD1 as a possible D gene (6 bases). Trimming left V 6 bases short and J 0 bases short, with 12 bases between. The V gene's germline CDR1 is SEHNR and CDR2 FQNEAQ (reference sequence). This CDR3 has 16 residues.